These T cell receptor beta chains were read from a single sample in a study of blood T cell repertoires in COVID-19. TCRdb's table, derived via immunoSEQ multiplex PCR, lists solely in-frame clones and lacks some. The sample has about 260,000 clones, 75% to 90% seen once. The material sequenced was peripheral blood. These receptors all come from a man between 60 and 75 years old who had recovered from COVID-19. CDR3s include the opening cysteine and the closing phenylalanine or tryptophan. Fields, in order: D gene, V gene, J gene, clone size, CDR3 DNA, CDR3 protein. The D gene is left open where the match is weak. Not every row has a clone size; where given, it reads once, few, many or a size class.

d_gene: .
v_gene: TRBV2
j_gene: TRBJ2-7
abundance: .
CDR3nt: TGTGCCAGCACCCATGATTGGCTCTACGAGCAGTACTTC
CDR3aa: CASTHDWLYEQYF

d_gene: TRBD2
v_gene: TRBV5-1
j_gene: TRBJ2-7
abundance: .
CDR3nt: TGCGCCAGCAGCACTAGCGGGAGCCTCGAGCAGTACTTC
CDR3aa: CASSTSGSLEQYF

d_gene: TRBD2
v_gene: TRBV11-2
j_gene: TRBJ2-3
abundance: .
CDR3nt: TGTGCCAGCTTATCTTTGCGGGAGCGGACAGATACGCAGTATTTT
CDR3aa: CASLSLRERTDTQYF

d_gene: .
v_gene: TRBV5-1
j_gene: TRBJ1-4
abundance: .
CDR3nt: TGCGCCAGCAGCTTGACAGGTATCGGAAAACTGTTTTTT
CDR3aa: CASSLTGIGKLFF

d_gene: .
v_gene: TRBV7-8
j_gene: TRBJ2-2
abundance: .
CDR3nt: TGTGCCAGCAGCTTGCAGGGGTTCACCGGGGAGCTGTTTTTT
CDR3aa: CASSLQGFTGELFF

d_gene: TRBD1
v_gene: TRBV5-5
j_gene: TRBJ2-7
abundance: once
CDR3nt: TGTGCCAGCAGCTTGGCCGGGGGACAGGGGGCTTACGAGCAGTACTTC
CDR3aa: CASSLAGGQGAYEQYF

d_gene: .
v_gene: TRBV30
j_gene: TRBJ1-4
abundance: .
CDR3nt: TGTGCCTGGAGCCCTCAGGGTGAAAAACTGTTTTTT
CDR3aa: CAWSPQGEKLFF

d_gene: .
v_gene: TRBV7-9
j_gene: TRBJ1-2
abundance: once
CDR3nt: TGTGCCAGCAGCTTACCCAAGGCGGGGGGTAATGGCTACACCTTC
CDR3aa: CASSLPKAGGNGYTF

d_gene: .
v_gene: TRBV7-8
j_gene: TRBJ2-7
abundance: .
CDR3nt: TGTGCCAGCAGCTTCGCGGGGTCCAGCTCCTACGAGCAGTACTTC
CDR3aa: CASSFAGSSSYEQYF

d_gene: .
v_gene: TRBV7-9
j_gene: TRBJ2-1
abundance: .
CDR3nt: TGTGCCAGCAGCTCGGGACACCCCTCCTACAATGAGCAGTTCTTC
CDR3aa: CASSSGHPSYNEQFF

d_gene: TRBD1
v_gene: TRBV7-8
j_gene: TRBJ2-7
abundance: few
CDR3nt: TGTGCCAGCAGCCACGGACAGGGTCTCTACGAGCAGTACTTC
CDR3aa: CASSHGQGLYEQYF